This section outlines one T cell receptor beta chain sequence together with its context. Its target is not known. This specimen comes from a study of cytomegalovirus exposure and HLA in healthy donors. Study outcomes and limitations: The authors confirmed in vitro that three CMV-associated chains were specific for CMV antigens. First-cohort TCR clusters were later found to tend to co-occur in the approximately 120 validation repertoires. Reportedly, cytomegalovirus status was diagnosed with high sensitivity and specificity.

Trimming removed 3 bases at V and 4 bases at J, with 9 bases between. Germline loops: CDR1 SEHNR, CDR2 FQNEAQ (reference sequence). The CDR3 contains 13 residues. Method: immunoSEQ multiplex PCR; TCRdb's copy keeps in-frame clones and lacks some. This table has around 58,000 clones, around 89% appearing once. V is TRBV7-9 and J is TRBJ1-1; D is unresolved. The clonotype was recovered from a woman in her late teens or twenties in good health and CMV-seronegative. The sequencing input was PBMCs. The CDR3 here is CASSLSRGTEAFF. The CDR3 DNA sequence: TGTGCCAGCAGCTTGAGCAGAGGCACTGAAGCTTTCTTT.